This TCR beta chain derives from a study of shared clonotypes between healthy human individuals. Sequencing was performed with immunoSEQ multiplex PCR; in TCRdb, only in-frame clones are kept and a portion is missing. Of 1.5 million to 2.5 million clones in the sample, about 95% were seen once. Naive CD8 cells comprised CD45RO-negative, CCR7-positively selected cells, excluding terminally differentiated effector memory CD45RA+ cells. This CDR3 has 20 amino acids. Germline CDR1 SGHTA, CDR2 FQGTGA. Unmatched junction bases numbered 10, after V lost 2 bases and J lost 0 bases. Material for sequencing was naive CD8+ T cells sorted from blood. The chain links TRBV7-3 to TRBJ2-1; 13 positions agree with TRBD2. The origin of this receptor is a man between 18 and 35 years old in good health. Here the CDR3 DNA reads TGTGCCAGCAGCTTAGAACCGGGACTAGCGGGGCCCGGCTCCTACAATGAGCAGTTCTTC. This gives the protein CASSLEPGLAGPGSYNEQFF. The full variable domain, with the rest looked up from reference TRBV7-3 and TRBJ2-1, is GAGVSQTPSNKVTEKGKYVELRCDPISGHTALYWYRQSLGQGPEFLIYFQGTGAADDSGLPNDRFFAVRPEGSVSTLKIQRTERGDSAVYLCASSLEPGLAGPGSYNEQFFGPGTRLTVL.